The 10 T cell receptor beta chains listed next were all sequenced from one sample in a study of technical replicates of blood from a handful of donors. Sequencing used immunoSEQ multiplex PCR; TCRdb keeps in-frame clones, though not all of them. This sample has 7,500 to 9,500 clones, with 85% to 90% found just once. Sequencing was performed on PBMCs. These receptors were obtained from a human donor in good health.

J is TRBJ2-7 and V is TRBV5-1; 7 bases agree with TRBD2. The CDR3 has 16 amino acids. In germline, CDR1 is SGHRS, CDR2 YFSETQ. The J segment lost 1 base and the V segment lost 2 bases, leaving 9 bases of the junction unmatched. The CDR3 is CASSFNRGRESYEQYF. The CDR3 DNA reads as TGCGCCAGCAGCTTTAACCGCGGGAGAGAGTCCTACGAGCAGTACTTC.

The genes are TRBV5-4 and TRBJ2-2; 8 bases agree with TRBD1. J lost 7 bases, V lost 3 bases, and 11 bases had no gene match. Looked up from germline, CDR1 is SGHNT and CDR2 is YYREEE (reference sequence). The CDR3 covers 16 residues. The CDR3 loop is CASSSGRQGLVGELFF. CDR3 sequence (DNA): TGTGCCAGCAGCTCTGGGCGACAGGGGTTGGTCGGGGAGCTGTTTTTT.

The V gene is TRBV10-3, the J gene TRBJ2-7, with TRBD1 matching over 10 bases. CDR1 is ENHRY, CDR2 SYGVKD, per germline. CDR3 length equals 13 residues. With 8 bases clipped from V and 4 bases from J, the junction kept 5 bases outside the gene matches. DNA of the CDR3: TGTGCCATCCGACAGGGGGCGTGGTACGAGCAGTACTTC. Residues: CAIRQGAWYEQYF.

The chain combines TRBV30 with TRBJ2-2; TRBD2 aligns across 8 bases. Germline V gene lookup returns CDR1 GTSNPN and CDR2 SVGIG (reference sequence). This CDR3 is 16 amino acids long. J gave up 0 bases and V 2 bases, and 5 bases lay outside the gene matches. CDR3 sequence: CAWSYPGLANTGELFF. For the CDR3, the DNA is TGTGCCTGGAGTTACCCGGGACTAGCGAACACCGGGGAGCTGTTTTTT. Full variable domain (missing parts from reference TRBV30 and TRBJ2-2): SQTIHQWPATLVQPVGSPLSLECTVEGTSNPNLYWYRQAAGRGLQLLFYSVGIGQISSEVPQNLSASRPQDRQFILSSKKLLLSDSGFYLCAWSYPGLANTGELFFGEGSRLTVL.

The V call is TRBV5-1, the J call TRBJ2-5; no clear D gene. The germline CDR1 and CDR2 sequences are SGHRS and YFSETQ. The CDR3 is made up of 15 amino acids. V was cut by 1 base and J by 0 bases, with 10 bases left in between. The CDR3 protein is CASSLQAGHQETQYF. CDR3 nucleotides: TGCGCCAGCAGCTTGCAGGCAGGTCACCAAGAGACCCAGTACTTC.

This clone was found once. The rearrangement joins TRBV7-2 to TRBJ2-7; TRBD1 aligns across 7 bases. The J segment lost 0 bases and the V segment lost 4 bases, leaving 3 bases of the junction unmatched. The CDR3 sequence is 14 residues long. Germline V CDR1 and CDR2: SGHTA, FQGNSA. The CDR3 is CASSSGTDSYEQYF. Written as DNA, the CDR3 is TGTGCCAGCAGCTCAGGGACAGACTCCTACGAGCAGTACTTC. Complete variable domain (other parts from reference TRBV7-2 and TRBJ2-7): GAGVSQSPSNKVTEKGKDVELRCDPISGHTALYWYRQSLGQGLEFLIYFQGNSAPDKSGLPSDRFSAERTGGSVSTLTIQRTQQEDSAVYLCASSSGTDSYEQYFGPGTRLTVT.

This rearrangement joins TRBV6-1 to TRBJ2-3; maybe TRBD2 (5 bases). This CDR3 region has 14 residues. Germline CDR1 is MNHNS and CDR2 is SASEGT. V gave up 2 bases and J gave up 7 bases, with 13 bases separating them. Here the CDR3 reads CASSETASFHTQYF. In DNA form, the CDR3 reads TGTGCCAGCAGTGAAACGGCTAGCTTTCATACGCAGTATTTT.

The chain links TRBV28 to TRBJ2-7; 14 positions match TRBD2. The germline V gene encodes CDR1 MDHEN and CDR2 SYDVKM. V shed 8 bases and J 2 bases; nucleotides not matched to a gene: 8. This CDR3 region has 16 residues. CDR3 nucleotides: TGTGCCAGCCATCGGACTAGCGGGAGGCCCACCTACGAGCAGTACTTC. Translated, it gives CASHRTSGRPTYEQYF.

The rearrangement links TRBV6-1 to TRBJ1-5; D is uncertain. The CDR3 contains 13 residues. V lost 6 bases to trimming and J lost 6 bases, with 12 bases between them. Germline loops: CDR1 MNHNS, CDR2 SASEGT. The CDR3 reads CASRERLTQPQHF. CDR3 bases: TGTGCCAGCAGAGAGAGGTTGACTCAGCCCCAGCATTTT.

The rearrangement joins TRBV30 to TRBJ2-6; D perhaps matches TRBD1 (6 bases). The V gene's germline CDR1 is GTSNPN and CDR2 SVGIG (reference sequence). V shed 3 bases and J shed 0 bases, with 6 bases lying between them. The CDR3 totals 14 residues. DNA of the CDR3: TGTGCCTGGAGGGACAGCTCTGGGGCCAACGTCCTGACTTTC. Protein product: CAWRDSSGANVLTF.